This TCR beta chain was recovered during a study of cytomegalovirus exposure and HLA in healthy donors. Study at large: Approximately 77 million unique TCRs from HLA-typed donors were held in an early release of data.

Primers: 60 Vbeta forward and 13 Jbeta reverse. Using immunoSEQ multiplex PCR, the repertoire was profiled, and TCRdb retains in-frame clones only, with some absent. The sample lists about 100,000 clones, under 80% occurring once. On this clone: What it recognizes is unknown.

The CDR3 is 20 amino acids. Germline CDR1 and CDR2: LNHDA and SQIVND (reference sequence). Trimming cost V 3 bases and J 0 bases; bases outside gene matches: 13. Overall study results and limits: A cluster of highly shared sequence variants was likely a sequencing artifact.

This clonotype was obtained from a man over 45 in good health and CMV-seropositive. What was sequenced was PBMCs. The genes are TRBV19 and TRBJ1-6; 8 bases match TRBD1. The CDR3 region has the DNA TGTGCCAGTAGTATCGTTGGACAGGGAAAGGGTAACTCCTATAATTCACCCCTCCACTTT. Translation gives CASSIVGQGKGNSYNSPLHF.